This T cell receptor (beta chain) stems from a study of PD-1 and CTLA-4 blockade in melanoma. This CDR3 is 16 amino acids long. V shed 0 bases and J shed 0 bases, with 12 bases lying between them. CDR1 and CDR2 (germline): LGHNA, YNFKEQ. Clones were read by immunoSEQ multiplex PCR, and TCRdb kept only the in-frame ones, dropping some. The data hold more than 9,000 clones, with about four fifths observed a single time. The chain recombines TRBV4-2 with TRBJ2-7; a weak D match, TRBD1 (5 bases). The sample was CD8+ T cells from peripheral blood, taken from a patient given anti-PD-1 treatment. The TCR originated in a human donor with melanoma. The CDR3: CASSQEDSTDSYEQYF. In DNA form, the CDR3 reads TGTGCCAGCAGCCAAGAAGACAGCACCGACTCCTACGAGCAGTACTTC.